This T cell receptor beta chain was captured by sequencing in a study of cytomegalovirus exposure and HLA in healthy donors. Generated by immunoSEQ multiplex PCR, the TCRdb table keeps only in-frame clones and is missing some. The sample lists roughly 80,000 clones, 90% to 95% occurring once. This clone was observed a single time. The sequence was collected from a young woman in good health and CMV-seronegative. Sequencing input: PBMCs.

The CDR3 coding sequence is TGTGCCTGGAGTGTACGGGGACTCGATAGCACCGGGGAGCTGTTTTTT. This encodes CAWSVRGLDSTGELFF. The chain is built from TRBV30 and TRBJ2-2; D might be TRBD2 (6 bases). The CDR3 is 16 residues long. Trimming left V 0 bases short and J 4 bases short, with 15 bases between. Per germline, CDR1 GTSNPN and CDR2 SVGIG (reference sequence).